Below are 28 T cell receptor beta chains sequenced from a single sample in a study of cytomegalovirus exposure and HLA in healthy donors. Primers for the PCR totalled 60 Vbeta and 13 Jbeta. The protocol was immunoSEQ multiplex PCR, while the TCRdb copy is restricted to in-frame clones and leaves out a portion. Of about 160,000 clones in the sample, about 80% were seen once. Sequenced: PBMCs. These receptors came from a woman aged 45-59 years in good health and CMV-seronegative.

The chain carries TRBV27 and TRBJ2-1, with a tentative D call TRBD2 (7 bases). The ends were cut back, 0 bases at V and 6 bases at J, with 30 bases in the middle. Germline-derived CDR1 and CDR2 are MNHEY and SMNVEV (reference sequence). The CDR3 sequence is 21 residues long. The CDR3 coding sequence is TGTGCCAGCAGTTTATCCGCGGCGAGGGCTAGCGGCCACGCCAGGGGCAATGAGCAGTTCTTC. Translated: CASSLSAARASGHARGNEQFF.

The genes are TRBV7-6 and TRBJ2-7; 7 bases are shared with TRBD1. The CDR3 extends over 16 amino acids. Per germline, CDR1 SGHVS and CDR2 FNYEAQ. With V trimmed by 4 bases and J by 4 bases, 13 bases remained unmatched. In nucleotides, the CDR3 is TGTGCCAGCAGCTCACCTGGACAGGCCCCTGGGTACGAGCAGTACTTC. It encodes CASSSPGQAPGYEQYF.

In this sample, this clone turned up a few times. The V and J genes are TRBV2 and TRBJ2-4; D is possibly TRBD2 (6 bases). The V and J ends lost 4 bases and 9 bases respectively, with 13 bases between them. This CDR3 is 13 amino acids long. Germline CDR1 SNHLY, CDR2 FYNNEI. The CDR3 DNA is TGTGCCAGCAGTGGCCCGGGACTGGTCATTCAGTACTTC. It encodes CASSGPGLVIQYF.

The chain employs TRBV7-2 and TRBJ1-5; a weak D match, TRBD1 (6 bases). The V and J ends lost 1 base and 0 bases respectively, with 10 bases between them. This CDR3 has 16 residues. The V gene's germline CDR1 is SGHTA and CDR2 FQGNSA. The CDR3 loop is CASSLGQGGSNQPQHF. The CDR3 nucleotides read TGTGCCAGCAGCTTAGGCCAAGGGGGTAGCAATCAGCCCCAGCATTTT.

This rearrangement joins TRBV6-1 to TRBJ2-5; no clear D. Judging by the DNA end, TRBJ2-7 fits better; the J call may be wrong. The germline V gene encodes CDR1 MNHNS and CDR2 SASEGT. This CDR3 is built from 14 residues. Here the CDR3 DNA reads TGTGCCAGCTCAACCCTCCTAAGCTCCTACGAGCAGTACTTC. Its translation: CASSTLLSSYEQYF.

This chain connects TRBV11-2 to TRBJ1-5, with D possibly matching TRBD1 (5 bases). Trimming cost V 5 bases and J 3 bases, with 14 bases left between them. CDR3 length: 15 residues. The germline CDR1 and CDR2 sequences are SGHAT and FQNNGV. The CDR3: CASSPSNRYNQPQHF. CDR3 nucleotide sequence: TGTGCCAGCAGCCCCTCGAACAGGTACAATCAGCCCCAGCATTTT.

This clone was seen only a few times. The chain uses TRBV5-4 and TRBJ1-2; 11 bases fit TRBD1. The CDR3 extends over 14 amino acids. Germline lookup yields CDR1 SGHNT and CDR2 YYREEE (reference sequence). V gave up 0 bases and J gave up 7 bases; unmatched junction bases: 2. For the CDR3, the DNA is TGTGCCAGCAGCTTGGGAGGGACAGGGGGTGGCTACACCTTC. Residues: CASSLGGTGGGYTF.

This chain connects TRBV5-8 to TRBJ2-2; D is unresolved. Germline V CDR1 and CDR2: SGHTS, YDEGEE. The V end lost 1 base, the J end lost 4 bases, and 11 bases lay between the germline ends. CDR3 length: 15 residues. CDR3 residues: CASSLSLRFTGELFF. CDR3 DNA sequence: TGTGCCAGCAGCTTGTCCCTACGGTTCACCGGGGAGCTGTTTTTT.

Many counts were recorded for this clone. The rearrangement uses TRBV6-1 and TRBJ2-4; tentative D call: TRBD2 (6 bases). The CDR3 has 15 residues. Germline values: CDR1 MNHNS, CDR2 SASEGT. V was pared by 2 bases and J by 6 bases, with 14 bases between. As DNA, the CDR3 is TGTGCCAGCAGTGAACCCCGGAGGGCCGGAAACATTCAGTACTTC. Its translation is CASSEPRRAGNIQYF.

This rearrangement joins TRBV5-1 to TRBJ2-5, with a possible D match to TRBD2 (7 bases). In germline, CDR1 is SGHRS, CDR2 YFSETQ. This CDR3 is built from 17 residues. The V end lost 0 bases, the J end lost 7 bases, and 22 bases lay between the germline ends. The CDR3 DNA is TGCGCCAGCAGCTTGGAGGTCGGGGGGCCGTTGAGTGTGACCCAGTACTTC. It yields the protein CASSLEVGGPLSVTQYF.

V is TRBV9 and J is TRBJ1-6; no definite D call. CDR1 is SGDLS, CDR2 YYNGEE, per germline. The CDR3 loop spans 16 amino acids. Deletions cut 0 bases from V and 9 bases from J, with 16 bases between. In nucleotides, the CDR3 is TGTGCCAGCAGCGTAGGTGATATGTGGCAGCGTTCACCCCTCCACTTT. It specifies CASSVGDMWQRSPLHF.

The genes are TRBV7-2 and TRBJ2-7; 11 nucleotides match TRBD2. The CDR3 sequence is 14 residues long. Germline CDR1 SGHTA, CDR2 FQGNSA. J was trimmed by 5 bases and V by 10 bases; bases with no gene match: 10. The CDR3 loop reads CATKTSGAKDEQYF. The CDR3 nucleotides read TGTGCCACCAAGACTAGCGGGGCTAAGGACGAGCAGTACTTC.

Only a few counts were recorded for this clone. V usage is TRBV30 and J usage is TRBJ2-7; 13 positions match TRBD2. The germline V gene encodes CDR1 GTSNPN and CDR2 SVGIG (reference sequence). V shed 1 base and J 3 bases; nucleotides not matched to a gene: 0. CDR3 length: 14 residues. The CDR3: CAWSGLAGGYEQYF. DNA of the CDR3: TGTGCCTGGAGTGGACTAGCGGGAGGCTACGAGCAGTACTTC.

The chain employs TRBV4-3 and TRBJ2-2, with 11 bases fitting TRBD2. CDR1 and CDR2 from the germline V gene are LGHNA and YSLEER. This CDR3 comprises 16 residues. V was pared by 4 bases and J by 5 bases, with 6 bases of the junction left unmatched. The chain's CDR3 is CASSLQLAGETGELFF. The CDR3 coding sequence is TGCGCCAGCAGCCTCCAACTAGCGGGGGAGACCGGGGAGCTGTTTTTT.

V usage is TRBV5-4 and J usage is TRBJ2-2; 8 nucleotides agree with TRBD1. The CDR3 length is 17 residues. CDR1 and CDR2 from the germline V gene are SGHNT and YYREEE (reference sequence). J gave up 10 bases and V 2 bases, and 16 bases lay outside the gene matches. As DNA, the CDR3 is TGTGCCAGCAGCTTACACAGGGGGACCGACTGGGGGTTGGAGCTGTTTTTT. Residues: CASSLHRGTDWGLELFF.

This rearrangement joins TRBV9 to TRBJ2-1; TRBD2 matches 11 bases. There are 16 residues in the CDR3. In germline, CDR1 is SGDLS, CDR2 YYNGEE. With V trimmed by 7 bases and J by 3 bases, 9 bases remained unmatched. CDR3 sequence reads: CASAVSGRASYNEQFF. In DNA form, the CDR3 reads TGTGCCAGCGCGGTTAGCGGGAGGGCCAGCTACAATGAGCAGTTCTTC.

The DNA of the CDR3 is TGTGCCAGCAGTGAAGAAGCGGGATCCACCGGGGAGCTGTTTTTT. Protein: CASSEEAGSTGELFF. The J gene is TRBJ2-2, the V gene TRBV6-4; 7 bases agree with TRBD2. The CDR3 sequence is 15 residues long. V dropped 3 bases and J dropped 4; count of bases not matched to a gene: 5. The V gene's germline CDR1 is MRHNA and CDR2 SNTAGT.

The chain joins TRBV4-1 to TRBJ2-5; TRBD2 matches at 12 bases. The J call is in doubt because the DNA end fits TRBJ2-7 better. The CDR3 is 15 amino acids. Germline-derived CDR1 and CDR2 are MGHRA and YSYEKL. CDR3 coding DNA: TGCGCCAGCAGCCAAGTGACTAGCGGGAGCTACGAGCAGTACTTC. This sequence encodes CASSQVTSGSYEQYF.

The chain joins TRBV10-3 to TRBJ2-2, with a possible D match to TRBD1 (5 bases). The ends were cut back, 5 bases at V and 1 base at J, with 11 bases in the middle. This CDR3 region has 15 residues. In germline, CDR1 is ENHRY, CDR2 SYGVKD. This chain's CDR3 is CAISSQGLNTGELFF. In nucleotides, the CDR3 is TGTGCCATCAGTAGCCAGGGATTGAACACCGGGGAGCTGTTTTTT.

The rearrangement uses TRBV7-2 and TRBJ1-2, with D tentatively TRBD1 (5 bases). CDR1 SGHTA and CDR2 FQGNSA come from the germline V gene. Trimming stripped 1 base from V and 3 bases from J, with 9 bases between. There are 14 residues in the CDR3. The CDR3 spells CASSLGGVDYGYTF. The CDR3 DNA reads TGTGCCAGCAGCTTAGGGGGGGTGGACTATGGCTACACCTTC.

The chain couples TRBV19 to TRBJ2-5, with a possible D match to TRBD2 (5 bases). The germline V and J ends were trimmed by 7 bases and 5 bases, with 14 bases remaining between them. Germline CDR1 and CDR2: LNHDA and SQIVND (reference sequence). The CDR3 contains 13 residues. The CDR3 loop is CASKRGLSETQYF. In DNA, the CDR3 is TGTGCCAGTAAAAGAGGGCTGTCCGAGACCCAGTACTTC.

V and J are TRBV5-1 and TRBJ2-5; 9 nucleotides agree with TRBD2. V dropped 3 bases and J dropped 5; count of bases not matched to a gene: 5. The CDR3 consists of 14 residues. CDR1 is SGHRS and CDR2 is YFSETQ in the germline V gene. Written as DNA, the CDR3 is TGCGCCAGCAGCTATAGCGGGAGTACTGAGACCCAGTACTTC. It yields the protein CASSYSGSTETQYF.

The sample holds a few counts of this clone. CDR3 region: CASGAVQLGEKLFF. CDR3 nucleotides: TGTGCCAGCGGCGCCGTACAGTTGGGTGAAAAACTGTTTTTT. The J gene is TRBJ1-4, the V gene TRBV2; D is unresolved. This CDR3 has 14 residues. Germline CDR1 and CDR2: SNHLY and FYNNEI. Between the trimmed V and J ends, which lost 8 bases and 7 bases, there was a span of 17 bases. Full variable domain (outside the CDR3, taken from reference TRBV2 and TRBJ1-4): EPEVTQTPSHQVTQMGQEVILRCVPISNHLYFYWYRQILGQKVEFLVSFYNNEISEKSEIFDDQFSVERPDGSNFTLKIRSTKLEDSAMYFCASGAVQLGEKLFFGSGTQLSVL.

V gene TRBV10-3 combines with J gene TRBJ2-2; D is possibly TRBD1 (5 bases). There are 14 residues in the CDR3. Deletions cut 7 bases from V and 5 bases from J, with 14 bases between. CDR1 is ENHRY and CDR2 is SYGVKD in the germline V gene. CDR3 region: CAIKTETVTGELFF. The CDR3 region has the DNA TGTGCCATCAAGACGGAGACAGTTACCGGGGAGCTGTTTTTT.

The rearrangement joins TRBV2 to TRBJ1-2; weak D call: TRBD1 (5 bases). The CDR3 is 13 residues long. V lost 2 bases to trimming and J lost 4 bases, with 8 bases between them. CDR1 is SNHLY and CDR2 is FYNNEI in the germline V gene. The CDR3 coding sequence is TGTGCCAGCAGTGAACGGACACCCTATGGCTACACCTTC. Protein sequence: CASSERTPYGYTF.

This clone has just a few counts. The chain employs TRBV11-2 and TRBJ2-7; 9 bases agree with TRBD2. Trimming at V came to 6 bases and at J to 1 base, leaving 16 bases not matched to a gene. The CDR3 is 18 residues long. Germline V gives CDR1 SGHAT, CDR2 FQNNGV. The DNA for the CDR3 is TGTGCCAGCAGTCCCCCGAGGGCTAGCGGGATCCCGTCCTACGAGCAGTACTTC. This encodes CASSPPRASGIPSYEQYF.

The CDR3 sequence: CASRTGLAATYEQYF. DNA for the CDR3: TGCGCCAGCAGAACCGGACTAGCGGCCACCTACGAGCAGTACTTC. This sequence joins TRBV5-1 and TRBJ2-7; 10 nucleotides align to TRBD2. The germline gives CDR1 SGHRS, CDR2 YFSETQ. The CDR3 runs 15 residues. The J segment lost 2 bases and the V segment lost 5 bases, leaving 7 bases of the junction unmatched.

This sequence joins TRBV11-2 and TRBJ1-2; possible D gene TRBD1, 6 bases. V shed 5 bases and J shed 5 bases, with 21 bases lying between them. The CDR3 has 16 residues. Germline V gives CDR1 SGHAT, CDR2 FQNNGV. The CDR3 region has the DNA TGTGCCAGCAGCCTAACTAACGACAGGAGCGCTTATGGCTACACCTTC. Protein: CASSLTNDRSAYGYTF.